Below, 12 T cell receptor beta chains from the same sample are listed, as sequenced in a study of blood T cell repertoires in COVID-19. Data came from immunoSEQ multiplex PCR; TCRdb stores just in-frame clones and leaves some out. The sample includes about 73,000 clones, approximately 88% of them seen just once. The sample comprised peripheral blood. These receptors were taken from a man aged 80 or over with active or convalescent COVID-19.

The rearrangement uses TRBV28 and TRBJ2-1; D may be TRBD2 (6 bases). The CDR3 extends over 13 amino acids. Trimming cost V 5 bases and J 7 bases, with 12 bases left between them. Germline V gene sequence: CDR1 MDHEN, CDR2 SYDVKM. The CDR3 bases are TGTGCCAGCAGTAGGGACTTTGGTAATGAGCAGTTCTTC. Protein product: CASSRDFGNEQFF.

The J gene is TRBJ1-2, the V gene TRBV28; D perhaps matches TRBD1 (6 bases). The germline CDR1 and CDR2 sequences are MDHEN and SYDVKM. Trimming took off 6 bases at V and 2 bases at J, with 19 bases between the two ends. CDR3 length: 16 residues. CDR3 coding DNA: TGTGCCAGCAGATCAACGGGGGGGGCGCAGAACTATGGCTACACCTTC. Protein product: CASRSTGGAQNYGYTF.

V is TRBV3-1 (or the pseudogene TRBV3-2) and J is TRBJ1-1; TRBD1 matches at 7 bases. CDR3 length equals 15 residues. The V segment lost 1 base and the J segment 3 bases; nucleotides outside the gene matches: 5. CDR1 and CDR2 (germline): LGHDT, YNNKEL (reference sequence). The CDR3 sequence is CASSQGDRAYTEAFF. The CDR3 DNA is TGTGCCAGCAGCCAAGGTGACAGGGCGTACACTGAAGCTTTCTTT.

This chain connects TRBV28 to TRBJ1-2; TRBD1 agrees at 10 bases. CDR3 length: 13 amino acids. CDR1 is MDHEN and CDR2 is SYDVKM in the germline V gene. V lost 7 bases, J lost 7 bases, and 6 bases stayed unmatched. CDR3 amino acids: CASTSDRGLGYTF. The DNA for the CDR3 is TGTGCCAGCACCTCTGACAGGGGGCTTGGCTACACCTTC.

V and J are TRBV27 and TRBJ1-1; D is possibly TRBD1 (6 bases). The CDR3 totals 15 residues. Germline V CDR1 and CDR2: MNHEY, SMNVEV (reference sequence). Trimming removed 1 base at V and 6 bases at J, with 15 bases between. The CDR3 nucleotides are TGTGCCAGCAGTTTATTAGGCGGACAGTCATCTGAAGCTTTCTTT. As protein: CASSLLGGQSSEAFF.

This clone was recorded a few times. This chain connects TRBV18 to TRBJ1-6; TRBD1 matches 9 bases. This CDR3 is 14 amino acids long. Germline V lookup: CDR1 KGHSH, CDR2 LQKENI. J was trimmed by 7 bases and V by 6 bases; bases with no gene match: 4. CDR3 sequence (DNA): TGTGCCAGCTCGCAGGGACAGGGCAATTCACCCCTCCACTTT. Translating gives CASSQGQGNSPLHF.

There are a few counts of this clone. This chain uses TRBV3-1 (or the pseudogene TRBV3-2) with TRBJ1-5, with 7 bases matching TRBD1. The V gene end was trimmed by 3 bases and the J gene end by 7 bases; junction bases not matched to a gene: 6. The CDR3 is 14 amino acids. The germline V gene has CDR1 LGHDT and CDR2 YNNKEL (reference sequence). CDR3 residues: CASSHLGGVQPQHF. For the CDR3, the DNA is TGTGCCAGCAGCCATCTAGGGGGCGTGCAGCCCCAGCATTTT.

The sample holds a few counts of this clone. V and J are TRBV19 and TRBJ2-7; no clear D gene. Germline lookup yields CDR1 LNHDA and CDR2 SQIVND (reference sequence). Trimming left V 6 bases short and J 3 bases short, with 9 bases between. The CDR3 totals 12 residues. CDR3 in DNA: TGTGCCAGTAGCCCAGGTTACTACGAGCAGTACTTC. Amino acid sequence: CASSPGYYEQYF. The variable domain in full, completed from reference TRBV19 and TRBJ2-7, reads DGGITQSPKYLFRKEGQNVTLSCEQNLNHDAMYWYRQDPGQGLRLIYYSQIVNDFQKGDIAEGYSVSREKKESFPLTVTSAQKNPTAFYLCASSPGYYEQYFGPGTRLTVT.

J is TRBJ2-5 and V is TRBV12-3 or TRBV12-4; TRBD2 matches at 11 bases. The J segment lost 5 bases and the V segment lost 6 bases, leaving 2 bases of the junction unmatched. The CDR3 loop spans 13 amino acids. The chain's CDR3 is CASSTSGGETQYF. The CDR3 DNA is TGTGCCAGCAGCACTAGCGGGGGTGAGACCCAGTACTTC.

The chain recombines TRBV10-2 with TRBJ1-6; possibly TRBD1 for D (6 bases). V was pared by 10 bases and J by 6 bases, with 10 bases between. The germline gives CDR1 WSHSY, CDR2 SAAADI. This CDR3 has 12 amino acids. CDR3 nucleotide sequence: TGCGCCACCACCAGGGGTAATTCACCCCTCCACTTT. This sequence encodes CATTRGNSPLHF.

CDR3 bases: TGTGCCTGGAGTGCAGGGGGCCCCACAGATACGCAGTATTTT. Protein product: CAWSAGGPTDTQYF. The genes are TRBV30 and TRBJ2-3; 8 bases line up with TRBD1. The CDR3 runs 14 residues. After removal of 1 base from V and 2 bases from J, the junction contained 2 bases not matched to a gene. Germline values: CDR1 GTSNPN, CDR2 SVGIG (reference sequence).

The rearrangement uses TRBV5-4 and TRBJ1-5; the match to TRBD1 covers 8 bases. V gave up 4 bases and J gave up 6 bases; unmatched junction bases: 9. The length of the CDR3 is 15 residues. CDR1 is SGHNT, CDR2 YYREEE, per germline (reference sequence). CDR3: CASSERTGKRQPQHF. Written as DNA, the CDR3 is TGTGCCAGCAGCGAACGGACAGGGAAGCGTCAGCCCCAGCATTTT.